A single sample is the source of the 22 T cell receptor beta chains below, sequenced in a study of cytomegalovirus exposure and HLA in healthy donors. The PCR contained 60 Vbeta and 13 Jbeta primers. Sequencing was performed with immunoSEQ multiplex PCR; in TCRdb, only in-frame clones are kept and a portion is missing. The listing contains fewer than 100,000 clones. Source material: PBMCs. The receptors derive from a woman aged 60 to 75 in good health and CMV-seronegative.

The CDR3 here is CASSGGTGALIEAFF. Written as DNA, the CDR3 is TGTGCCAGCAGCGGGGGGACAGGGGCGCTTATTGAAGCTTTCTTT. This rearrangement joins TRBV5-6 to TRBJ1-1; 10 nucleotides match TRBD1. The CDR3 loop spans 15 amino acids. After removal of 4 bases from V and 7 bases from J, the junction contained 10 bases not matched to a gene. Germline CDR1 SGHDT, CDR2 YYEEEE.

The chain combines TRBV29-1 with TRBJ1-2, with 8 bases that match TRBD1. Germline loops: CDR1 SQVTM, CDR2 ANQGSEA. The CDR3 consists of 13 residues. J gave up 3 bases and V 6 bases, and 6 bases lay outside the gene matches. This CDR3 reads CSVLGQGDYGYTF. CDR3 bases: TGCAGCGTCCTAGGACAGGGTGACTATGGCTACACCTTC.

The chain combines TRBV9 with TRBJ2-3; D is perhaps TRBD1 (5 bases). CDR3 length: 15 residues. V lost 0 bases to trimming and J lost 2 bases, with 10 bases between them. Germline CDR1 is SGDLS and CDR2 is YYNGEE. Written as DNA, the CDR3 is TGTGCCAGCAGCGTAGGTGGGGCCACCACAGATACGCAGTATTTT. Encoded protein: CASSVGGATTDTQYF.

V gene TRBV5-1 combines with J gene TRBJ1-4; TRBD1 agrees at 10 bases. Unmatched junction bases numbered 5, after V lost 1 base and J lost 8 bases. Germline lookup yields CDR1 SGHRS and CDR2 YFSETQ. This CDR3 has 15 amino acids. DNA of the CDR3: TGCGCCAGCAGCTTGATAGGGACAGGGGCAGAAAAACTGTTTTTT. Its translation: CASSLIGTGAEKLFF.

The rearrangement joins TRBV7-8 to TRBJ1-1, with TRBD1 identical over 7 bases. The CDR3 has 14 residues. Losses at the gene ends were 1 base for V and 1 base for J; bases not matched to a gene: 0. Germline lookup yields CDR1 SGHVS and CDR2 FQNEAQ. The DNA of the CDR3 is TGTGCCAGCAGCTTAGGGACAGGGAACACTGAAGCTTTCTTT. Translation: CASSLGTGNTEAFF.

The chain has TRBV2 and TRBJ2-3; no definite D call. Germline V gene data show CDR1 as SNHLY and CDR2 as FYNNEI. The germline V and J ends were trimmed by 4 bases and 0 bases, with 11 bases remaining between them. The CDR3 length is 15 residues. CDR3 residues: CASSGIGASTDTQYF. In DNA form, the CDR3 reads TGTGCCAGCAGTGGGATTGGAGCGAGCACAGATACGCAGTATTTT.

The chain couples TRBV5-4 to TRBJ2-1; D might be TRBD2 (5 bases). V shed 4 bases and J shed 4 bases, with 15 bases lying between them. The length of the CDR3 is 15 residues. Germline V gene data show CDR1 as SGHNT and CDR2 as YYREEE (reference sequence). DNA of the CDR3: TGTGCCAGCAGCCCTAGCCCAGCGGAGTACAATGAGCAGTTCTTC. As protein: CASSPSPAEYNEQFF. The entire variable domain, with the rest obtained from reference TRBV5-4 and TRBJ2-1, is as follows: ETGVTQSPTHLIKTRGQQVTLRCSSQSGHNTVSWYQQALGQGPQFIFQYYREEENGRGNFPPRFSGLQFPNYSSELNVNALELDDSALYLCASSPSPAEYNEQFFGPGTRLTVL.

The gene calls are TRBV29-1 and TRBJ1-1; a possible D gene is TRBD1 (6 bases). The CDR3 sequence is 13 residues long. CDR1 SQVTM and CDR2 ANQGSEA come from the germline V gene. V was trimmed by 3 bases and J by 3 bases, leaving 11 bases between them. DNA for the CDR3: TGCAGCGTTGAGGCTGCAGGGGACACTGAAGCTTTCTTT. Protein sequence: CSVEAAGDTEAFF.

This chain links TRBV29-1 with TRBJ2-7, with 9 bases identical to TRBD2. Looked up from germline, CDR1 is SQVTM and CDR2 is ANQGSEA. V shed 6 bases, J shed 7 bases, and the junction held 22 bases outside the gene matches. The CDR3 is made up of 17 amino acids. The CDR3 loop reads CSVRDPPYSGRTLEQYF. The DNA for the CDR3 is TGCAGCGTGCGTGACCCCCCCTATAGCGGGAGAACCTTAGAGCAGTACTTC.

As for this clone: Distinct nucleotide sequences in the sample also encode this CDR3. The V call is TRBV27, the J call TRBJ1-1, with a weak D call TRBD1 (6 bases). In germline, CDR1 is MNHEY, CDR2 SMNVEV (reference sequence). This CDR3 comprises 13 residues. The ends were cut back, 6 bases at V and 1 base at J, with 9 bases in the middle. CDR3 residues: CASSLGQNTEAFF. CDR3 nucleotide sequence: TGTGCCAGCAGCCTGGGACAGAACACTGAAGCTTTCTTT.

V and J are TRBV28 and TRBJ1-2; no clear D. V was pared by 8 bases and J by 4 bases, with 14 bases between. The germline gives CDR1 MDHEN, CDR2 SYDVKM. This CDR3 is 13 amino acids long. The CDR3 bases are TGTGCCAGCCTTTATTCCGGAGCCTATGGCTACACCTTC. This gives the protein CASLYSGAYGYTF.

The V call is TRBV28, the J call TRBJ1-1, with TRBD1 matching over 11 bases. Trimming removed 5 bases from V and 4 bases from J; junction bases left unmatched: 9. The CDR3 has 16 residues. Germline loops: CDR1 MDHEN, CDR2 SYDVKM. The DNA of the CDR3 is TGTGCCAGCAGTGACGGGACAGGGGGAATAAGCACTGAAGCTTTCTTT. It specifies CASSDGTGGISTEAFF.

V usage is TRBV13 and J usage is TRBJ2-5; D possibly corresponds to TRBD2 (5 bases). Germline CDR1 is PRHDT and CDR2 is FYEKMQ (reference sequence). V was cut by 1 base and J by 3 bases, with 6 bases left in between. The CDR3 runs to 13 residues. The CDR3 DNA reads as TGTGCCAGCAGCTTAGCGGGGAAAGAGACCCAGTACTTC. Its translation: CASSLAGKETQYF.

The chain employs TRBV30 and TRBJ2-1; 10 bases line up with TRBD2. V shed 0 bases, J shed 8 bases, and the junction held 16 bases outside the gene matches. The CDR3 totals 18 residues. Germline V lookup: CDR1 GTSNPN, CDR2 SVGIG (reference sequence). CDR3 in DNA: TGTGCCTGGAGTGTAAGCCGACTAGCGGGTTGGGGGGGGGATGAGCAGTTCTTC. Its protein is CAWSVSRLAGWGGDEQFF.

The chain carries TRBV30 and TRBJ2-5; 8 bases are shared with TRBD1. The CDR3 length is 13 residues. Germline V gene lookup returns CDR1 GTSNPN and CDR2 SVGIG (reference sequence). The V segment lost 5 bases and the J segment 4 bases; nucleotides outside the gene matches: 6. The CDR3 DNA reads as TGTGCCTGGGACAGGGGTCGGCGAGAGACCCAGTACTTC. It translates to CAWDRGRRETQYF.

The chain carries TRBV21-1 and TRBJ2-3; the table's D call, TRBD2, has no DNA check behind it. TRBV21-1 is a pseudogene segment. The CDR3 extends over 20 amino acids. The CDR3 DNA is TGTGCCAGCAGTCGGGGGGGAGGACTAGCGGGCCGACCTAGCACAGATACGCAGTATTTT. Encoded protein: CASSRGGGLAGRPSTDTQYF.

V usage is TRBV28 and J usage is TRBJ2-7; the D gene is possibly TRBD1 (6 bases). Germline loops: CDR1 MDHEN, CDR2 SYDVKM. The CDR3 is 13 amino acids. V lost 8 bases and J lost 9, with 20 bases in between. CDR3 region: CASGGDPMGGQYF. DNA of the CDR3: TGTGCCAGCGGGGGCGACCCGATGGGCGGGCAGTACTTC.

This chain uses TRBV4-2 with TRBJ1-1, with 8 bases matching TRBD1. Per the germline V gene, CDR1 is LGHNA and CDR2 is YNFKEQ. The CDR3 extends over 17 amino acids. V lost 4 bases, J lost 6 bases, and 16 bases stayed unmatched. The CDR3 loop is CASSPQGALIRRAEAFF. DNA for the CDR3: TGTGCCAGCAGCCCTCAGGGGGCCTTAATTCGGCGAGCTGAAGCTTTCTTT.

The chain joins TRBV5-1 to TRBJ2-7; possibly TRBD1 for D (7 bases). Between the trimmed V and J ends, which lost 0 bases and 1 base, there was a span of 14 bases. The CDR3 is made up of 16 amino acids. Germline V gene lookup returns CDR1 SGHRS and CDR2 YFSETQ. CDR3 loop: CASSLDWAGGSYEQYF. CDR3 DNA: TGCGCCAGCAGCTTGGACTGGGCAGGGGGGTCCTACGAGCAGTACTTC.

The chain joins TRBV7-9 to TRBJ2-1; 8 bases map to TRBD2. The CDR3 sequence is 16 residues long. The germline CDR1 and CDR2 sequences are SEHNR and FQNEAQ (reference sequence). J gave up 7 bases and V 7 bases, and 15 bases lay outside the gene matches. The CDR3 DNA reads TGTGCCAGCACCCCCAGCGGGACTAGTCCCTCGAATGAGCAGTTCTTC. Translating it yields CASTPSGTSPSNEQFF.

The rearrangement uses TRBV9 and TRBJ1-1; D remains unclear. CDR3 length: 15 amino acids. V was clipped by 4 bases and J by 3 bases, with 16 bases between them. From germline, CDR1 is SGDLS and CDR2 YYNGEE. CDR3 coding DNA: TGTGCCAGCAGCTTGGGCCCCCGGTGGGACACTGAAGCTTTCTTT. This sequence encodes CASSLGPRWDTEAFF.

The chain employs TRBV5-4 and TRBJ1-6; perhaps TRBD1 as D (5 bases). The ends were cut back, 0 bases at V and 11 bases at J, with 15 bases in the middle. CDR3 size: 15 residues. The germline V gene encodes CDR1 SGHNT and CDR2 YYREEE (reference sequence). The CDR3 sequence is CASSLATAPWAPLHF. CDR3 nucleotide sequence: TGTGCCAGCAGCTTGGCGACAGCCCCATGGGCACCCCTCCACTTT.